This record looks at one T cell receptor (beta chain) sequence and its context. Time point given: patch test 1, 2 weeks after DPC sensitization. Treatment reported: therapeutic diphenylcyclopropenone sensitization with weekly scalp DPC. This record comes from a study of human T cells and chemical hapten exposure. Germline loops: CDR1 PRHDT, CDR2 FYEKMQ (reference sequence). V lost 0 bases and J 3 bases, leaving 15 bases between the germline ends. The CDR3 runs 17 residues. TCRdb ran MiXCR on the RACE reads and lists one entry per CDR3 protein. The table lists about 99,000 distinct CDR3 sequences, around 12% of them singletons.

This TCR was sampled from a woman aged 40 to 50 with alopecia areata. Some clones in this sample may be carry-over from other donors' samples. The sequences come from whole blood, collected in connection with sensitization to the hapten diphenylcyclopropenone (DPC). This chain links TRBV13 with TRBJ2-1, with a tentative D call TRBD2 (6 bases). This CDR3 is CASSLGPAGRLYNEQFF. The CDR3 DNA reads TGTGCCAGCAGCTTAGGCCCGGCGGGGAGGCTCTACAATGAGCAGTTCTTC.